Listed below are T cell receptor beta chains from one sample, sequenced in a study of technical replicates of blood from a handful of donors. Generated by immunoSEQ multiplex PCR, the TCRdb table keeps only in-frame clones and is missing some. This sample yields about 13,000 clones, of which 80% to 90% are seen a single time; about an eighth belongs to the top ten. The specimen was PBMCs. These receptors were taken from a human donor in good health. CDR3s include the opening cysteine and the closing phenylalanine or tryptophan. D genes are given only for firm matches. Clone size is not always given. Where it is, it says once, few, many or a class for expanded clones.

D,size,V,J,CDR3,DNA
TRBD2,NA,TRBV5-6,TRBJ2-1,CASSFSSGRSEQFF,TGTGCCAGCAGCTTCTCTAGCGGGAGAAGTGAGCAGTTCTTC
TRBD1,NA,TRBV28,TRBJ1-5,CASSFTGAGVQPQHF,TGTGCCAGCAGTTTTACAGGGGCTGGCGTTCAGCCCCAGCATTTT
NA,once,TRBV30,TRBJ2-3,CAWSGERTQYF,TGTGCCTGGAGTGGCGAGCGGACGCAGTATTTT
NA,few,TRBV6-5,TRBJ1-5,CASSPGQSNQPQHF,TGTGCCAGCAGCCCTGGACAGAGCAATCAGCCCCAGCATTTT
TRBD1,NA,TRBV2,TRBJ1-4,CARRTGISTNEKLFF,TGTGCCAGAAGGACAGGAATTTCAACTAATGAAAAACTGTTTTTT
NA,NA,TRBV27,TRBJ1-5,CASSRQAHSNQPQHF,TGTGCCAGCAGTCGACAGGCTCATAGCAATCAGCCCCAGCATTTT
NA,NA,TRBV28,TRBJ1-2,CASSTVGNYGYTF,TGTGCCAGCAGTACAGTGGGTAACTATGGCTACACCTTC
NA,NA,TRBV6-5,TRBJ1-1,CASHPARGSTEAFF,TGTGCCAGCCATCCGGCAAGGGGGTCCACTGAAGCTTTCTTT
TRBD1,NA,TRBV19,TRBJ1-5,CASSPQGALQPQHF,TGTGCCAGTAGTCCACAGGGGGCTCTTCAGCCCCAGCATTTT
TRBD2,NA,TRBV30,TRBJ2-7,CAWGLSGSEQYF,TGTGCCTGGGGTCTTAGCGGGAGCGAGCAGTACTTC
NA,few,TRBV19,TRBJ2-7,CASSMDNYEQYF,TGTGCCAGTAGTATGGACAACTACGAGCAGTACTTC
TRBD1,NA,TRBV5-1,TRBJ1-2,CASSLRSTGQGVYGYTF,TGCGCCAGCAGCTTAAGATCTACGGGACAGGGTGTCTATGGCTACACCTTC
TRBD1,NA,TRBV6-5,TRBJ2-7,CASSGQGRLEQYF,TGTGCCAGCAGTGGACAGGGTAGGTTGGAGCAGTACTTC
TRBD1,once,TRBV18,TRBJ1-1,CASSPPTGEAFF,TGTGCCAGCTCACCACCGACAGGGGAAGCTTTCTTT
TRBD1,NA,TRBV27,TRBJ2-7,CASSLRTGSLEQYF,TGTGCCAGCAGTCTCCGGACAGGGTCCCTCGAGCAGTACTTC
TRBD1,NA,TRBV28,TRBJ1-2,CASSRDRANYGYTF,TGTGCCAGCAGTCGGGACAGAGCTAACTATGGCTACACCTTC
TRBD1,once,TRBV27,TRBJ1-4,CASSLGTDNEKLFF,TGTGCCAGCAGTTTAGGGACAGATAATGAAAAACTGTTTTTT
NA,NA,TRBV6-4,TRBJ2-2,CASSPRGADTGELFF,TGTGCCAGCAGTCCCCGTGGAGCTGACACCGGGGAGCTGTTTTTT
TRBD2,once,TRBV5-4,TRBJ2-7,CASSLTRGDEQYF,TGTGCCAGCAGCTTAACCCGGGGGGACGAGCAGTACTTC
TRBD2,NA,TRBV19,TRBJ2-7,CASSFSGSGTYEQYF,TGTGCCAGTAGTTTTAGCGGGAGTGGAACCTACGAGCAGTACTTC
TRBD2,NA,TRBV5-1,TRBJ2-1,CASSLLADSYNEQFF,TGCGCCAGCAGCTTACTAGCGGACTCCTACAATGAGCAGTTCTTC
NA,NA,TRBV6-1,TRBJ2-3,CASSEIRKETQYF,TGTGCCAGCAGCGAGATACGTAAGGAGACGCAGTATTTT
NA,medium-sized,TRBV18,TRBJ2-2,CASSPPRDTGELFF,TGTGCCAGCTCACCTCCCCGAGACACCGGGGAGCTGTTTTTT
TRBD1,NA,TRBV6-1,TRBJ1-5,CASSGTQGAKGNQPQHF,TGTGCCAGCAGTGGAACACAGGGGGCTAAGGGCAATCAGCCCCAGCATTTT
NA,NA,TRBV15,TRBJ2-3,CATSRDGGGTDTQYF,TGTGCCACCAGCAGAGACGGCGGGGGCACAGATACGCAGTATTTT
NA,NA,TRBV7-8,TRBJ1-2,CASSLVGGRSNRLGYGYTF,TGTGCCAGCAGCTTAGTCGGGGGGCGATCCAATCGTTTGGGCTATGGCTACACCTTC
NA,NA,TRBV30,TRBJ1-3,CAWSTGFGNTIYF,TGTGCCTGGAGTACCGGGTTTGGAAACACCATATATTTT
NA,NA,TRBV27,TRBJ1-1,CASSLIIGETRTEAFF,TGTGCCAGCAGTTTAATCATAGGTGAGACAAGGACTGAAGCTTTCTTT
TRBD1,NA,TRBV9,TRBJ2-6,CASSAPGGLSGANVLTF,TGTGCCAGCAGCGCCCCAGGGGGCCTTTCTGGGGCCAACGTCCTGACTTTC
NA,NA,TRBV6-5,TRBJ1-5,CASSLQGAGGNQPQHF,TGTGCCAGCAGTTTACAGGGTGCCGGGGGCAATCAGCCCCAGCATTTT
NA,once,TRBV7-7,TRBJ2-2,CASSSGNTGELFF,TGTGCCAGCAGCTCCGGGAACACCGGGGAGCTGTTTTTT
TRBD2,NA,TRBV2,TRBJ2-7,CASSLSGRGEQYF,TGTGCCAGCAGTCTTAGCGGGAGAGGCGAGCAGTACTTC
TRBD1,NA,TRBV6-6,TRBJ2-1,CASSPGTGALNEQFF,TGTGCCAGCAGTCCGGGGACAGGGGCCCTCAATGAGCAGTTCTTC
NA,NA,TRBV4-1,TRBJ2-7,CASSQDRGTAVYEQYF,TGCGCCAGCAGCCAAGATCGGGGGACAGCGGTCTACGAGCAGTACTTC
TRBD2,NA,TRBV11-2,TRBJ2-7,CASSSSSGREYEQYF,TGTGCCAGCAGCTCGTCTAGCGGGAGGGAGTACGAGCAGTACTTC
NA,few,TRBV6-1,TRBJ2-1,CASSEAVSDEQFF,TGTGCCAGCAGTGAAGCGGTAAGCGATGAGCAGTTCTTC
TRBD2,NA,TRBV29-1,TRBJ2-1,CSALPGLAINEQFF,TGCAGCGCCTTACCAGGACTAGCTATAAATGAGCAGTTCTTC
NA,NA,TRBV7-9,TRBJ1-2,CASSLGEANYGYTF,TGTGCCAGCAGCTTAGGCGAAGCTAACTATGGCTACACCTTC
NA,once,TRBV7-9,TRBJ2-7,CASSFTTGSYEQYF,TGTGCCAGCAGCTTCACCACAGGGTCCTACGAGCAGTACTTC
TRBD1,NA,TRBV2,TRBJ1-1,CASRQQGATEAFF,TGTGCCAGCAGACAACAGGGGGCGACTGAAGCTTTCTTT
NA,NA,TRBV4-2,TRBJ2-3,CASSQEYGSGYDTQYF,TGTGCCAGCAGCCAAGAATATGGCTCCGGGTATGATACGCAGTATTTT
NA,NA,TRBV7-8,TRBJ2-5,CASSLVSSGETQYF,TGTGCCAGCAGCTTAGTGTCCTCCGGGGAGACCCAGTACTTC
NA,NA,TRBV6-1,TRBJ1-2,CASSEGVYPYGYTF,TGTGCCAGCAGTGAAGGAGTCTACCCCTATGGCTACACCTTC
TRBD1,NA,TRBV7-9,TRBJ2-2,CASSSRQGWELFF,TGTGCCAGCAGCTCCCGACAGGGGTGGGAGCTGTTTTTT
TRBD1,NA,TRBV28,TRBJ2-4,CASSSPGQGTDIQYF,TGTGCCAGCAGTTCCCCGGGACAGGGCACGGACATTCAGTACTTC
TRBD2,once,TRBV28,TRBJ2-3,CASSLGLAGETDTQYF,TGTGCCAGCAGTTTAGGTCTAGCGGGAGAGACAGATACGCAGTATTTT
NA,NA,TRBV7-9,TRBJ2-4,CASSLAGQGNIQYF,TGTGCCAGCAGCTTAGCGGGCCAGGGAAACATTCAGTACTTC
NA,NA,TRBV29-1,TRBJ2-7,CSVVLGGIGYEQYF,TGCAGCGTTGTGCTCGGCGGGATAGGGTACGAGCAGTACTTC
TRBD2,NA,TRBV30,TRBJ2-3,CAFRAGDLTDTQYF,TGTGCCTTCCGAGCGGGAGACCTCACAGATACGCAGTATTTT
TRBD1,NA,TRBV18,TRBJ1-4,CASSPGTGGNEKLFF,TGTGCCAGCTCACCGGGGACAGGAGGAAATGAAAAACTGTTTTTT
TRBD1,NA,TRBV11-2,TRBJ2-3,CASSSDRGFADTQYF,TGTGCCAGCAGCTCTGACAGGGGGTTTGCAGATACGCAGTATTTT
NA,NA,TRBV5-1,TRBJ1-1,CASSYHSTENTEAFF,TGCGCCAGCAGCTACCACTCTACAGAGAACACTGAAGCTTTCTTT
NA,NA,TRBV7-2,TRBJ2-7,CASSSRLANYEQYF,TGTGCCAGCAGCTCTCGTCTAGCGAACTACGAGCAGTACTTC
NA,NA,TRBV7-2,TRBJ2-7,CASSLGTAYEQYF,TGTGCCAGCAGCTTAGGGACTGCATACGAGCAGTACTTC
NA,NA,TRBV7-3,TRBJ2-3,CASSLTAALSTDTQYF,TGTGCCAGCAGCTTAACGGCAGCGCTTTCGACAGATACGCAGTATTTT
TRBD2,once,TRBV5-4,TRBJ2-7,CASSLDLADEQYF,TGTGCCAGCAGCTTGGATCTAGCGGATGAGCAGTACTTC
TRBD1,NA,TRBV6-1,TRBJ1-3,CASSGQTGDTIYF,TGTGCCAGCAGTGGACAGACAGGGGACACCATATATTTT